Listed here is a single T cell receptor beta chain. Its antigen is as yet unknown. The source of the sample is a study of tumor-infiltrating lymphocytes in primary liver carcinoma. Study-wide points: Lower overlap was observed for tumor-adjacent and tumor-blood pairs relative to tumor region pairs. Among top clones, only about 8-25% appeared in all five tumor regions.

From unsorted bulk tissue weighing roughly 17-31 mg, DNA and RNA were co-extracted. V lost 9 bases to trimming and J lost 8 bases; unmatched junction nucleotides: 9. Per the germline V gene, CDR1 is SEHNR and CDR2 is FQNEAQ (reference sequence). The CDR3 is 13 residues long. Starting material of roughly 0.45 ug total RNA yielded TCR beta cDNA via a constant-region primer. It was through three nested multiplex PCR rounds of slightly modified ARM-PCR that TCR beta libraries arose. For around 9 cycles apiece, the opening two PCR rounds ran with TRBV1-TRBV30 forward primers and a C-beta reverse primer. TCRdb redid the calling of the multiplex PCR reads with MiXCR, one entry per CDR3 protein. The table shows about 210,000 distinct CDR3 sequences, with about 82% occurring only once.

This TCR came from a man aged 35 to 55 with primary liver carcinoma and hepatitis B virus infection. The specimen sequenced was tumor tissue from primary liver carcinoma. This chain joins TRBV7-9 and TRBJ2-2; 7 nucleotides match TRBD1. The CDR3 bases are TGTGCCAGAAGCGACAGGGTAGCAGGGGAGCTGTTTTTT. Amino acids: CARSDRVAGELFF. Full variable domain (rest looked up from reference TRBV7-9 and TRBJ2-2): DTGVSQNPRHKITKRGQNVTFRCDPISEHNRLYWYRQTLGQGPEFLTYFQNEAQLEKSRLLSDRFSAERPKGSFSTLEIQRTEQGDSAMYLCARSDRVAGELFFGEGSRLTVL.